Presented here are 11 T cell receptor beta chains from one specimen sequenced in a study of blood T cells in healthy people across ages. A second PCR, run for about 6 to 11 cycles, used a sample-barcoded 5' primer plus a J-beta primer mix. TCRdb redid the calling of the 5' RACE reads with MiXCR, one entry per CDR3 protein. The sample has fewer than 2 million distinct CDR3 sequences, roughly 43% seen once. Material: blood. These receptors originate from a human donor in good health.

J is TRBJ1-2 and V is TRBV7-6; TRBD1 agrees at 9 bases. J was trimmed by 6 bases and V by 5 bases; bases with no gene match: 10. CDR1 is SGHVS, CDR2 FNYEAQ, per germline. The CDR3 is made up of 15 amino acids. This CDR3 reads CASSAGTGKEDGYTF. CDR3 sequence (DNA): TGTGCCAGCAGCGCCGGGACAGGGAAGGAAGATGGCTACACCTTC.

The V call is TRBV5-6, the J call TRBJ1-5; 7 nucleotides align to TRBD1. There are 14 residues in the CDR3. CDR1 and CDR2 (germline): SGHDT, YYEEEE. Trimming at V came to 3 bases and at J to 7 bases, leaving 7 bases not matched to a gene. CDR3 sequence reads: CASSWAQGGQPQHF. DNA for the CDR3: TGTGCCAGCAGCTGGGCCCAGGGGGGACAGCCCCAGCATTTT. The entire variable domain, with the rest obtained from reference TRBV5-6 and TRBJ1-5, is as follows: DAGVTQSPTHLIKTRGQQVTLRCSPKSGHDTVSWYQQALGQGPQFIFQYYEEEERQRGNFPDRFSGHQFPNYSSELNVNALLLGDSALYLCASSWAQGGQPQHFGDGTRLSIL.

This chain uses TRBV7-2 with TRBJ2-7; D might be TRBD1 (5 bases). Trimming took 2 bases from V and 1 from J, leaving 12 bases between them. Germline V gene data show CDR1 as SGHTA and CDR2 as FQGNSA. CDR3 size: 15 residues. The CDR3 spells CASSLRGYQSYEQYF. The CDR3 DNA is TGTGCCAGCAGCTTAAGGGGATATCAATCCTACGAGCAGTACTTC.

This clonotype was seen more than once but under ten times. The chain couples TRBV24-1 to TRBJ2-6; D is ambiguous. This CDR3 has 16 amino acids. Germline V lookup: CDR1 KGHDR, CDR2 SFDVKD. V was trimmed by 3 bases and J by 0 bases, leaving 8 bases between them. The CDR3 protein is CATSDPTVSGANVLTF. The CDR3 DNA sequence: TGTGCCACCAGTGATCCGACCGTCTCTGGGGCCAACGTCCTGACTTTC.

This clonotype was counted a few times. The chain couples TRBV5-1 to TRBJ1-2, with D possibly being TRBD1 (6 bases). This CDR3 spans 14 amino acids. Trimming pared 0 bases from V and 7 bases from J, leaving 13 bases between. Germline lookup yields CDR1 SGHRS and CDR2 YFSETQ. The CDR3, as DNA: TGCGCCAGCAGCTTGGGACAGGAGGGAAGTGGCTACACCTTC. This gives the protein CASSLGQEGSGYTF.

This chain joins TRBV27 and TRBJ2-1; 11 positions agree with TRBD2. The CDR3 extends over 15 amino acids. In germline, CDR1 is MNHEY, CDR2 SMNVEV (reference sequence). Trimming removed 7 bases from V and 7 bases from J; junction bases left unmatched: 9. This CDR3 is CASKISGGAGNEQFF. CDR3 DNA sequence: TGTGCCAGCAAGATTAGCGGGGGGGCGGGGAATGAGCAGTTCTTC.

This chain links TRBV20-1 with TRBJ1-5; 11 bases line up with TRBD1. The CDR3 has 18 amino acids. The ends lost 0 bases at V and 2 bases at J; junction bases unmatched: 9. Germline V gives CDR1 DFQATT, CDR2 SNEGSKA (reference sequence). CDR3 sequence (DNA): TGCAGTGCTAGAGATTGGACAGGGGGCGCGGGTCGCAATCAGCCCCAGCATTTT. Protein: CSARDWTGGAGRNQPQHF.

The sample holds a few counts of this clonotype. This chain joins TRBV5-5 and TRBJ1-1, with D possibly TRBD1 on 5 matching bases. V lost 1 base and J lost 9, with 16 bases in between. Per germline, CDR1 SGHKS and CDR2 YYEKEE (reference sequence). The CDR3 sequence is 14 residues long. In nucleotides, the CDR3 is TGTGCCAGCAGCTTGTCCGGGACTCGGCAAAAAGCTTTCTTT. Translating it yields CASSLSGTRQKAFF.

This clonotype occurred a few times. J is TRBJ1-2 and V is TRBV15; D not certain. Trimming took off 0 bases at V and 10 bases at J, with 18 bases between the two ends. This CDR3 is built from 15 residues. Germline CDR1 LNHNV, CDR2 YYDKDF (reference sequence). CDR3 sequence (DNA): TGTGCCACCAGCAGAGACGGAAAGGGATCTATCGTCTACACCTTC. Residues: CATSRDGKGSIVYTF.

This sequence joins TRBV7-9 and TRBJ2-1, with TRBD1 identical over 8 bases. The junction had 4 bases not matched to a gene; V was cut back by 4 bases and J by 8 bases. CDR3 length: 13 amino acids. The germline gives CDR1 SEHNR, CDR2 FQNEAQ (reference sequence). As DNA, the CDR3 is TGTGCCAGCAGCTGGACAGGGAGTCATGAGCAGTTCTTC. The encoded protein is CASSWTGSHEQFF. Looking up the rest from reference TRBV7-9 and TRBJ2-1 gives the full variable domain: DTGVSQNPRHKITKRGQNVTFRCDPISEHNRLYWYRQTLGQGPEFLTYFQNEAQLEKSRLLSDRFSAERPKGSFSTLEIQRTEQGDSAMYLCASSWTGSHEQFFGPGTRLTVL.

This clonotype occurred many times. The CDR3 here is CASSLRGRITDTQYF. The DNA for the CDR3 is TGTGCCAGCAGCTTGAGGGGTCGGATTACAGATACGCAGTATTTT. V and J are TRBV7-3 and TRBJ2-3; either TRBD1 or TRBD2 may fit D (5 bases each). CDR3 length: 15 residues. V lost 3 bases and J lost 3, with 13 bases in between. Germline V gene lookup returns CDR1 SGHTA and CDR2 FQGTGA.